Listed here is a single T cell receptor beta chain. In its sample, this clonotype was seen many times. Its target antigen remains unknown. Base qualities are not at hand, and no much larger clone is one base apart. Library method: 5' RACE. Data came from an Illumina HiSeq 2500. A second roughly 7 to 12 cycle PCR used a sample-barcoded 5' primer and a J-beta primer mix. A template-switch 5' adaptor carrying 12 random nucleotides introduced a unique molecular identifier onto each TCR beta cDNA molecule. Each sample yielded at least 2.5 million CDR3-containing paired-end reads. All of the RNA was converted into first-strand cDNA using the Mint cDNA synthesis kit, with a TRBC-specific oligonucleotide serving as the primer. After uracil-DNA glycosylase treatment, a first 18-cycle PCR used universal primers M1SS and BC2_uni_R on all cDNA. Under the source paper's analysis protocol: For normalization, 1 million high-quality reads, each with a distinct molecular identifier, were randomly selected from each sample. Reads sharing molecular identifiers were discarded rather than binned into consensus sequences. CDR3 identification, clonotype clustering and error correction used MiTCR with a Q25 quality threshold and the strictest error-elimination algorithm. Lower-bound total TCR beta diversity was estimated with a nonparametric unseen species model using Euler transformation. TCRdb trimmed public reads at Q25 via fastp, called clones via MiXCR and kept in-frame beta chains. A single entry per CDR3 protein holds the most common genes and DNA from its merged rows. TCRdb's processing, not the authors', yielded these V and J calls. This sample gives some 860,000 distinct CDR3 sequences in total; roughly 50% of them show up just once. The top ten hold 25% to 30% of the sample.

The 39 donors, aged 6 to 90 years, were systemically healthy Caucasian individuals from Russia. Each donor gave approximately 9.3 milliliters of peripheral blood, collected into EDTA-treated Vacutainer tubes. Ficoll-Paque density-gradient centrifugation was used to isolate PBMCs, with at least 7 million per sample. Total RNA was extracted from PBMCs with Trizol reagent, with at least 6 micrograms obtained per sample. Naive CD45RAhigh/CD27high T cell percentages were measured by flow cytometry on a PBMC aliquot from every donor. These data belong to a study of blood T cells in healthy people across ages (dated by TCRdb to about 2015). Describing the broader study: In model experiments, template switching captured about one uniquely barcoded TCR beta cDNA molecule for every two T cells. To track age-related changes in TCR beta repertoire diversity, the study relied on deep sequencing normalized with unique cDNA molecular identifiers. The donors were divided into four age groups: young (average approximately 17 years), middle-aged (roughly 42), aged (approximately 62) and long-lived (about 80). To avoid experimental bias, donors of different ages were randomly spread across the sequencing lanes. The study analyzed two additional independent replicas of 1 million unique cDNA reads from the same blood draw for two donors, one aged 18 to 30 and one aged 80 or older.

Broader findings and caveats from the paper: Conclusive comparison of naive and antigen-experienced compartments was prevented by the profiling of bulk unsorted PBMCs. Estimates of total diversity based on one million sequenced T cells were regarded as lower bounds and as underestimates. As age increased, observed TCR beta diversity per million T cells dropped in a roughly linear way, and a significant reduction was already evident by age 40. Because donor CMV infection status was unknown, age-related changes in expanded clonotypes were potentially confounded. There was a strong correlation between observed TCR beta diversity and the percentage of naive T cells measured by flow cytometry. Compared with the aged group, the long-lived group had more naive CD4+ T cells, fewer expanded clones and increased TCR diversity, a pattern suggesting age selection.

Trimming takes 3 bases off V and 4 bases off J; junction bases not matched to a gene: 7. From the germline V gene, CDR1 is SGHAT and CDR2 is FQNNGV. The CDR3 covers 16 residues, taking in both the cysteine and the phenylalanine. Only CDR3 DNA remains: 48 bases, in frame from the first base. Here the chain combines TRBV11-2 and TRBJ2-3; the junction holds 10 bases that match TRBD2. Material for sequencing was blood. This clonotype was obtained from a man between 35 and 55 years old in good health. The CDR3: CASSFMSSGSADTQYF. The DNA is TGTGCCAGCAGCTTTATGTCTAGCGGGAGTGCAGATACGCAGTATTTT. Extended through the reference TRBV11-2 and TRBJ2-3 proteins, this CDR3 yields the full variable domain: EAGVAQSPRYKIIEKRQSVAFWCNPISGHATLYWYQQILGQGPKLLIQFQNNGVVDDSQLPKDRFSAERLKGVDSTLKIQPAKLEDSAVYLCASSFMSSGSADTQYFGPGTRLTVL.